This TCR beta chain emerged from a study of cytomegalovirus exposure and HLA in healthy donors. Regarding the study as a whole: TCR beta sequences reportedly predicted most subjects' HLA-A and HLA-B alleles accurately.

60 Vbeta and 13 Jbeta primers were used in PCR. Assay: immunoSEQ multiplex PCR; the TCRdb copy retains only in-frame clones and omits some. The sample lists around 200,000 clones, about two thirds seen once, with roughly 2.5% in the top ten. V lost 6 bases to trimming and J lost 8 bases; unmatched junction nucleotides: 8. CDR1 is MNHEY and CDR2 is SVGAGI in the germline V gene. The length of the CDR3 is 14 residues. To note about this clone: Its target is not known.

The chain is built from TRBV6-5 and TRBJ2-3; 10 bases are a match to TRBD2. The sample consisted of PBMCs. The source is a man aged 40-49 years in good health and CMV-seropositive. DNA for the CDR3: TGTGCCAGCAGCCCCCAGCGGGGGGGGGTTACGCAGTATTTT. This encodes CASSPQRGGVTQYF.